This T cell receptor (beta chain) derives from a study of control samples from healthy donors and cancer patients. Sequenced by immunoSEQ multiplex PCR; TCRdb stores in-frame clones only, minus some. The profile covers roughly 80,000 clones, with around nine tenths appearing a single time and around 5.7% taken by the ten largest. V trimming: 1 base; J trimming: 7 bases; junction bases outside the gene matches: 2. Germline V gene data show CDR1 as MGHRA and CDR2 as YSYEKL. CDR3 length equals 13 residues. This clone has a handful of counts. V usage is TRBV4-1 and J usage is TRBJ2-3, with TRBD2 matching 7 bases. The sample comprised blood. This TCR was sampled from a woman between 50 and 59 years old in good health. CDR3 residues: CASSQGGGYTQYF. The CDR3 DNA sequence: TGCGCCAGCAGCCAAGGGGGGGGATATACGCAGTATTTT.